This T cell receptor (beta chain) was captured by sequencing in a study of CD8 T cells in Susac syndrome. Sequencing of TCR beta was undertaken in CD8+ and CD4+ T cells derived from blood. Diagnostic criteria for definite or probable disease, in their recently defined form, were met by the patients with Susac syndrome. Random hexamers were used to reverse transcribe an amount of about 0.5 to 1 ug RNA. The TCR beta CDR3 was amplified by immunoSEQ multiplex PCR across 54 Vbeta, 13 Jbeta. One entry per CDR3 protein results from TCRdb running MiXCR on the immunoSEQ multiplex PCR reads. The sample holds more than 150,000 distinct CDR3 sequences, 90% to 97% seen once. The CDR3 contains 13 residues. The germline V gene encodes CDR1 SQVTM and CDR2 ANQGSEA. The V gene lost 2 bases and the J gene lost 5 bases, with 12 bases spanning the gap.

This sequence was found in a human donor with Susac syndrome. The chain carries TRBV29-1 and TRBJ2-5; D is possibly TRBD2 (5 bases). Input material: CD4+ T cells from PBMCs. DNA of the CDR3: TGCAGCGTTGAAATAGGACTCGGGGAGACCCAGTACTTC. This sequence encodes CSVEIGLGETQYF.